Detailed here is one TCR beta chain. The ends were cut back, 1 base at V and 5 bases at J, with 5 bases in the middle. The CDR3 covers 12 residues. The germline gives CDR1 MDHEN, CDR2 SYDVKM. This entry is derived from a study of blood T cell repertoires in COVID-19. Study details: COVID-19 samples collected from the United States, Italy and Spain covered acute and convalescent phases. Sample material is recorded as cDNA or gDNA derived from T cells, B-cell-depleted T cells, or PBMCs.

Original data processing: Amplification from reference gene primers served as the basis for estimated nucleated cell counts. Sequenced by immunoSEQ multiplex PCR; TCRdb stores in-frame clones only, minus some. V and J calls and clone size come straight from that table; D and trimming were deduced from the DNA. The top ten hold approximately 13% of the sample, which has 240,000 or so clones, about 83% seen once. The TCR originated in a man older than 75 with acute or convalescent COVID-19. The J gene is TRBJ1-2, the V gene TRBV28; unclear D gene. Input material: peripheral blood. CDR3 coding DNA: TGTGCCAGCAGTTTATCACAGTATGGCTACACCTTC. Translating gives CASSLSQYGYTF.